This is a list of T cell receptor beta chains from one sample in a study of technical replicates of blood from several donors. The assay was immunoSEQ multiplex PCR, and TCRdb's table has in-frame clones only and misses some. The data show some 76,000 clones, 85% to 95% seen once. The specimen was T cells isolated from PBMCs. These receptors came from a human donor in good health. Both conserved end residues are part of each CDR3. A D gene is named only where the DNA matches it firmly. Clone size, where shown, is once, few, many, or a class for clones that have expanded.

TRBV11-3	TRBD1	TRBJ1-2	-	CASSLVPGDSYGYTF	TGTGCCAGCAGCTTAGTGCCAGGGGACAGCTATGGCTACACCTTC
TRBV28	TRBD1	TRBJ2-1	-	CASSWTGGFGEQFF	TGTGCCAGCAGTTGGACAGGGGGCTTTGGTGAGCAGTTCTTC
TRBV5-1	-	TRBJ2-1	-	CASSLVRDSLNEQFF	TGCGCCAGCAGCTTGGTCCGAGACTCGCTCAATGAGCAGTTCTTC
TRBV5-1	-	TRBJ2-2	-	CASSLDTNTGELFF	TGCGCCAGCAGCTTGGACACGAACACCGGGGAGCTGTTTTTT
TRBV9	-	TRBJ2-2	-	CASSVERTGGDTGELFF	TGTGCCAGCAGCGTAGAAAGAACAGGAGGGGACACCGGGGAGCTGTTTTTT
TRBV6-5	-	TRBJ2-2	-	CASSTTRAPGELFF	TGTGCCAGCAGTACAACTAGGGCCCCCGGGGAGCTGTTTTTT
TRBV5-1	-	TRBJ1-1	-	CASSSGITAEAFF	TGCGCCAGCAGCTCGGGGATAACGGCTGAAGCTTTCTTT
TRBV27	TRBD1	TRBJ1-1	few	CASSQTGAEAFF	TGTGCCAGCAGTCAAACAGGGGCTGAAGCTTTCTTT
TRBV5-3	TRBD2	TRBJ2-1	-	CARSALLATEQFF	TGTGCCAGAAGCGCACTACTAGCGACTGAGCAGTTCTTC
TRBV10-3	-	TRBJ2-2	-	CAISESSRDTGELFF	TGTGCCATCAGTGAGAGTAGCAGGGATACCGGGGAGCTGTTTTTT
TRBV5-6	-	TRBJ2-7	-	CASSLVGDEQYF	TGTGCCAGCAGCTTGGTCGGAGACGAGCAGTACTTC
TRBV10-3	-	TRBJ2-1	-	CAILAASYNEQFF	TGTGCCATCCTGGCGGCCAGCTACAATGAGCAGTTCTTC
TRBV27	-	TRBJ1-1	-	CASSFTVNTEAFF	TGTGCCAGCAGTTTTACGGTGAACACTGAAGCTTTCTTT
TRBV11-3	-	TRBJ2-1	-	CASSLMSGDNEQFF	TGTGCCAGCAGCTTGATGTCCGGGGATAATGAGCAGTTCTTC
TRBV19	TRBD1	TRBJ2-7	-	CASSRTGGNEQYF	TGTGCCAGTAGTAGGACAGGGGGGAACGAGCAGTACTTC